Following are 18 T cell receptor beta chains from one sample sequenced in a study of blood T cell repertoires in COVID-19. Libraries were prepared by immunoSEQ multiplex PCR; TCRdb keeps only in-frame clonotypes and omits some of them. Here the sample spans 260,000 or so clones, 84% being singletons. The sequenced sample was peripheral blood. The source of these receptors is a human donor in a cohort sampled during active COVID-19.

The rearrangement joins TRBV6-5 to TRBJ2-3; D unresolved. The ends were cut back, 2 bases at V and 0 bases at J, with 9 bases in the middle. The CDR3 has 15 amino acids. Per germline, CDR1 MNHEY and CDR2 SVGAGI. CDR3: CASSYPGGSTDTQYF. The CDR3 region has the DNA TGTGCCAGCAGTTACCCTGGCGGCAGCACAGATACGCAGTATTTT.

The rearrangement links TRBV6-5 to TRBJ2-7; TRBD1 matches 10 bases. The CDR3 runs to 13 residues. Germline V CDR1 and CDR2: MNHEY, SVGAGI. V shed 0 bases, J shed 12 bases, and the junction held 5 bases outside the gene matches. The DNA of the CDR3 is TGTGCCAGCAGTTACTCGCTCGGGACAGGGGTGTACTTC. It translates to CASSYSLGTGVYF.

This clone was seen a handful of times. The chain joins TRBV10-3 to TRBJ1-5; TRBD1 agrees at 9 bases. This CDR3 has 14 residues. The J segment lost 5 bases and the V segment lost 6 bases, leaving 5 bases of the junction unmatched. The V gene's germline CDR1 is ENHRY and CDR2 SYGVKD. The CDR3 region is CAISGTGPDQPQHF. The CDR3 DNA sequence: TGTGCCATCAGCGGGACAGGGCCAGATCAGCCCCAGCATTTT.

The V call is TRBV7-9, the J call TRBJ2-3, with TRBD2 identical over 12 bases. V shed 5 bases, J shed 5 bases, and the junction held 8 bases outside the gene matches. From germline, CDR1 is SEHNR and CDR2 FQNEAQ (reference sequence). CDR3 size: 16 residues. CDR3 residues: CASSGRLAGDRDTQYF. As DNA, the CDR3 is TGTGCCAGCAGCGGCCGACTAGCGGGGGATAGAGATACGCAGTATTTT.

This clone was seen only a few times. J is TRBJ2-6 and V is TRBV19, with D uncertain. The CDR3 totals 13 residues. The ends were cut back, 6 bases at V and 2 bases at J, with 5 bases in the middle. Germline V CDR1 and CDR2: LNHDA, SQIVND (reference sequence). The CDR3 DNA reads TGTGCCAGTAGGTCGGCTGGGGCCAACGTCCTGACTTTC. Translating it yields CASRSAGANVLTF.

The J gene is TRBJ1-6, the V gene TRBV28; 7 bases map to TRBD1. The germline V gene has CDR1 MDHEN and CDR2 SYDVKM. This CDR3 comprises 15 residues. The trim removed 6 bases at V and 4 bases at J, leaving 6 bases unmatched. CDR3 region: CASSPRGRYNSPLHF. DNA of the CDR3: TGTGCCAGCAGCCCCAGGGGGAGATATAATTCACCCCTCCACTTT.

This chain joins TRBV6-4 and TRBJ2-3, with 8 bases aligning to TRBD2. CDR1 MRHNA and CDR2 SNTAGT come from the germline V gene. The CDR3 spans 14 residues. With 10 bases clipped from V and 0 bases from J, the junction kept 6 bases outside the gene matches. CDR3 amino acids: CATRAGASTDTQYF. CDR3 bases: TGTGCCACCAGAGCGGGAGCTAGCACAGATACGCAGTATTTT.

This sequence joins TRBV2 and TRBJ2-2; 7 bases line up with TRBD1. With 9 bases clipped from V and 0 bases from J, the junction kept 7 bases outside the gene matches. The germline V gene encodes CDR1 SNHLY and CDR2 FYNNEI. CDR3 length: 15 amino acids. The CDR3, as DNA: TGTGCCAGGGGGAGTCAGGGGGCGAACACCGGGGAGCTGTTTTTT. Its translation is CARGSQGANTGELFF.

The CDR3 sequence: CASSLKSPQRATQYF. The CDR3 DNA follows: TGTGCCAGCAGCTTAAAGTCCCCACAGAGAGCGACCCAGTACTTC. The chain joins TRBV7-9 to TRBJ2-5; no clear D gene. CDR1 and CDR2 from the germline V gene are SEHNR and FQNEAQ (reference sequence). V shed 2 bases and J shed 7 bases, with 17 bases lying between them. This CDR3 is 15 amino acids long.

The V and J genes are TRBV11-2 and TRBJ2-7, with 9 bases aligning to TRBD1. CDR1 and CDR2 from the germline V gene are SGHAT and FQNNGV. The V and J ends lost 6 bases and 4 bases, in that order; junction bases with no gene match: 4. The CDR3 totals 13 residues. The CDR3 coding sequence is TGTGCCAGCAGACGTGACAGGGGGTACGAGCAGTACTTC. It is translated as CASRRDRGYEQYF.

V and J are TRBV18 and TRBJ2-1, with TRBD1 matching over 9 bases. CDR3 size: 16 residues. V was clipped by 6 bases and J by 5 bases; unmatched bases: 11. Per germline, CDR1 KGHSH and CDR2 LQKENI. The CDR3 sequence is CASSTNTGTGNNEQFF. As DNA, the CDR3 is TGTGCCAGCTCCACAAACACCGGGACAGGGAACAATGAGCAGTTCTTC.

The V gene is TRBV6-1, the J gene TRBJ2-7; D may be TRBD1 (5 bases). Trimming stripped 3 bases from V and 9 bases from J, with 24 bases between. The CDR3 length is 16 residues. Germline assignment: CDR1 MNHNS and CDR2 SASEGT. CDR3 DNA sequence: TGTGCCAGCAGTGATAGGTCAGGGCCCAAAATCCTGGGGCAGTACTTC. Translation: CASSDRSGPKILGQYF.

The chain links TRBV19 to TRBJ1-1; D may be TRBD1 (5 bases). The V end lost 6 bases, the J end lost 2 bases, and 13 bases lay between the germline ends. There are 14 residues in the CDR3. Per the germline V gene, CDR1 is LNHDA and CDR2 is SQIVND (reference sequence). The DNA of the CDR3 is TGTGCCAGTAGAAACGCAGGGTCTAACACTGAAGCTTTCTTT. Its translation: CASRNAGSNTEAFF.

This clone was counted a single time. The chain employs TRBV7-6 and TRBJ2-7; 11 bases are a match to TRBD2. V shed 5 bases and J 4 bases; nucleotides not matched to a gene: 13. This CDR3 has 17 residues. CDR1 is SGHVS and CDR2 is FNYEAQ in the germline V gene. This CDR3 reads CASSPGASGGPGYEQYF. The CDR3 DNA follows: TGTGCCAGCAGCCCGGGGGCTAGCGGGGGGCCCGGGTACGAGCAGTACTTC. Together with reference TRBV7-6 and TRBJ2-7, the CDR3 gives the full variable domain: GAGVSQSPRYKVTKRGQDVALRCDPISGHVSLYWYRQALGQGPEFLTYFNYEAQQDKSGLPNDRFSAERPEGSISTLTIQRTEQRDSAMYRCASSPGASGGPGYEQYFGPGTRLTVT.

CDR3 residues: CASSLTPGEQYF. As DNA, the CDR3 is TGTGCCAGCAGCTTGACCCCAGGCGAGCAGTACTTC. V gene TRBV5-4 combines with J gene TRBJ2-7; D gene uncertain. Trimming stripped 1 base from V and 6 bases from J, with 8 bases between. The germline gives CDR1 SGHNT, CDR2 YYREEE (reference sequence). This CDR3 contains 12 residues.

The rearrangement joins TRBV10-3 to TRBJ1-1; D gene unclear. The germline gives CDR1 ENHRY, CDR2 SYGVKD. CDR3 size: 14 residues. V was pared by 6 bases and J by 0 bases, with 11 bases between. CDR3 sequence reads: CAIRSGTLNTEAFF. The CDR3 bases are TGTGCCATCAGGAGCGGAACTTTGAACACTGAAGCTTTCTTT.

This rearrangement joins TRBV5-1 to TRBJ2-3; TRBD2 aligns across 12 bases. The V segment lost 4 bases and the J segment 1 base; nucleotides outside the gene matches: 4. In germline, CDR1 is SGHRS, CDR2 YFSETQ. This CDR3 has 16 residues. The chain's CDR3 is CASSVTSGGRTDTQYF. CDR3 nucleotide sequence: TGCGCCAGCAGCGTGACTAGCGGGGGCCGCACAGATACGCAGTATTTT.

Regarding this clone: This sample includes further DNA sequences coding for the same CDR3. The chain's CDR3 is CASSLGGPYEQYF. The CDR3 DNA reads TGTGCCAGCAGTTTGGGGGGGCCCTACGAGCAGTACTTC. The chain recombines TRBV28 with TRBJ2-7; a possible D gene is TRBD2 (7 bases). Trimming shortened V by 3 bases and J by 2 bases, and 8 bases separated the two germline ends. CDR3 length: 13 residues. Per germline, CDR1 MDHEN and CDR2 SYDVKM.